This TCR beta chain was identified during a study of beta chain features in type 1 diabetes. Across the whole study: Patients were similar to healthy donors in age and gender (as well as in cell yields).

Study outcomes and limitations: For cells with high TCR expression, cDNA sequencing could yield over-representation. TCRB CDR3 length was moderately but significantly reduced in all four CD4+ subsets of Type 1 diabetes patients. A pattern of fewer insertions and more deletions at VDJ junctions was seen in type 1 diabetes patients.

Details on this clone: The target antigen is unknown.

Since all of the isolated RNA was reverse transcribed, expressed TCRB transcripts were what got sequenced. TCRdb's copy holds only in-frame clones and misses some; the assay was immunoSEQ multiplex PCR. The profile covers roughly 730,000 clones, with about an eighth appearing a single time and approximately 0.021% taken by the ten largest. Germline CDR1 and CDR2: SEHNR and FQNEAQ (reference sequence). V was clipped by 3 bases and J by 8 bases; unmatched bases: 4. The length of the CDR3 is 15 residues. The specimen was naive CD4+ T cells from blood. This sequence joins TRBV7-9 and TRBJ2-1; 13 nucleotides agree with TRBD2. The TCR originated in a young man with type 1 diabetes. The DNA for the CDR3 is TGTGCCAGCAGCTTCGGGACTAGCGGGGTTGATGAGCAGTTCTTC. As protein: CASSFGTSGVDEQFF.